This TCR beta chain was documented in a study of blood T cell repertoires in COVID-19. This CDR3 comprises 14 residues. Germline CDR1 SNHLY, CDR2 FYNNEI. V shed 3 bases and J shed 3 bases, with 9 bases lying between them. This clone was picked up many times. Per the original methods: Amplified reference gene primers provided the basis for estimating nucleated cell counts. Repertoires were generated with immunoSEQ multiplex PCR, while TCRdb's copy carries only in-frame clones and drops some. V, J and clone size are taken as reported in that table, and D and trimming were inferred from the DNA itself. The sample lists 200,000 to 250,000 clones, around 86% occurring once.

The chain has TRBV2 and TRBJ1-3; TRBD1 is a possible D gene (5 bases). What was sequenced was PBMCs or T cells enriched from blood (not recorded which). This TCR derives from a woman aged 45-65 years with acute COVID-19. The CDR3 protein is CASSDARVGNTIYF. As DNA, the CDR3 is TGTGCCAGCAGTGATGCCAGGGTTGGAAACACCATATATTTT.